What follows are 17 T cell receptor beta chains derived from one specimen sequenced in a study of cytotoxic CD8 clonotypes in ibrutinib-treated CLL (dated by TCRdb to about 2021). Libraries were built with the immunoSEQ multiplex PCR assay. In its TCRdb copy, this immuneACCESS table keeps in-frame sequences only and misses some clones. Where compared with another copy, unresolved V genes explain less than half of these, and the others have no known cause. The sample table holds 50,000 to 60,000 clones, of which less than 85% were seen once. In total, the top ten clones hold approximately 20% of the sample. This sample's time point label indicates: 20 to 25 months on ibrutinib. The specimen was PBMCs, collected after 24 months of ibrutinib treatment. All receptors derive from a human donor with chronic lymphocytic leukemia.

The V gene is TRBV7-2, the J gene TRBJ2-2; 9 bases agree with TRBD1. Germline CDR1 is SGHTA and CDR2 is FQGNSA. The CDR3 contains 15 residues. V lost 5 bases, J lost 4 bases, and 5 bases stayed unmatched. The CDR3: CASSPDRGSTGELFF. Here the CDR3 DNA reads TGTGCCAGCAGCCCGGACAGGGGCAGCACCGGGGAGCTGTTTTTT.

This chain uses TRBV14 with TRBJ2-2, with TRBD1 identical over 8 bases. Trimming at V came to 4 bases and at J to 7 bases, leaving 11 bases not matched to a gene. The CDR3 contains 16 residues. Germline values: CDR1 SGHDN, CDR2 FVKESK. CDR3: CASSRHAQGAGGELFF. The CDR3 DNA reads TGTGCCAGCAGCCGCCATGCTCAGGGGGCCGGCGGGGAGCTGTTTTTT.

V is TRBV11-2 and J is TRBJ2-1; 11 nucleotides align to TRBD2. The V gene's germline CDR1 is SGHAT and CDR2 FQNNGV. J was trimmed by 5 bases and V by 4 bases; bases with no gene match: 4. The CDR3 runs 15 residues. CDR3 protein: CASSSSGRTNNEQFF. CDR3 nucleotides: TGTGCCAGCAGCTCTAGCGGGAGGACGAACAATGAGCAGTTCTTC.

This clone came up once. The CDR3 DNA reads as TGTGCCAGCAGCACGGGACTAGCGGGAGCGGGTGAGCAGTTCTTC. The encoded protein is CASSTGLAGAGEQFF. The V call is TRBV11-3, the J call TRBJ2-1; 14 bases are shared with TRBD2. The length of the CDR3 is 15 residues. CDR1 and CDR2 (germline): SGHNT, YENEEA. Germline trimming cut 5 bases from V and 9 bases from J; bases unmatched to any gene: 6.

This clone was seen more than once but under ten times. The CDR3, as DNA: TGCGCCAGCATCCCGGGGAGCCTAGCGGGAGGAGAGACCCAGTACTTC. Encoded protein: CASIPGSLAGGETQYF. The chain uses TRBV5-1 and TRBJ2-5, with 11 bases identical to TRBD2. V was clipped by 6 bases and J by 4 bases; unmatched bases: 11. This CDR3 contains 16 residues. Germline V gene sequence: CDR1 SGHRS, CDR2 YFSETQ.

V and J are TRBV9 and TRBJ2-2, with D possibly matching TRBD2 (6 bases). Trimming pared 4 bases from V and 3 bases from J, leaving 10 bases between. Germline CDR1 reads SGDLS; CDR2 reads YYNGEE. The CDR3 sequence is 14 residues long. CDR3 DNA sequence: TGTGCCAGCAGCCGTGGAGGGGACACCGGGGAGCTGTTTTTT. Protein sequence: CASSRGGDTGELFF.

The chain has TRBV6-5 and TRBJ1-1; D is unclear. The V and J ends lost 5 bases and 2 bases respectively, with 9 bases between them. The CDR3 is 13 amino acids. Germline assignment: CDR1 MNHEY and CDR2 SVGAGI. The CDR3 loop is CASSHDSNTEAFF. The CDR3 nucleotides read TGTGCCAGCAGTCACGATTCAAACACTGAAGCTTTCTTT.

As DNA, the CDR3 is TGTGCCAGCAGCTTGCCATATCGACTAGCGGGAGGTTCCTACGAGCAGTACTTC. Translation: CASSLPYRLAGGSYEQYF. V usage is TRBV5-6 and J usage is TRBJ2-7, with TRBD2 matching 13 bases. Germline-derived CDR1 and CDR2 are SGHDT and YYEEEE. There are 18 residues in the CDR3. V shed 1 base, J shed 1 base, and the junction held 8 bases outside the gene matches. Full variable domain (remainder filled in from reference TRBV5-6 and TRBJ2-7): DAGVTQSPTHLIKTRGQQVTLRCSPKSGHDTVSWYQQALGQGPQFIFQYYEEEERQRGNFPDRFSGHQFPNYSSELNVNALLLGDSALYLCASSLPYRLAGGSYEQYFGPGTRLTVT.

The CDR3 DNA is TGTGCCAGTAGGAGCGGGAGGGCCCCAGATACGCAGTATTTT. Translation gives CASRSGRAPDTQYF. This rearrangement joins TRBV19 to TRBJ2-3, with TRBD2 matching 10 bases. Germline assignment: CDR1 LNHDA and CDR2 SQIVND (reference sequence). The CDR3 extends over 14 amino acids. The trim removed 6 bases at V and 4 bases at J, leaving 4 bases unmatched.

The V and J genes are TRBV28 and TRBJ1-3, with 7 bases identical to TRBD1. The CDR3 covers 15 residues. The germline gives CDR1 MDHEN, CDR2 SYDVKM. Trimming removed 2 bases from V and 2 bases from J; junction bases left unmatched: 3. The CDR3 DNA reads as TGTGCCAGCAGTTTAGACAGGGTCCCTGGAAACACCATATATTTT. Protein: CASSLDRVPGNTIYF.

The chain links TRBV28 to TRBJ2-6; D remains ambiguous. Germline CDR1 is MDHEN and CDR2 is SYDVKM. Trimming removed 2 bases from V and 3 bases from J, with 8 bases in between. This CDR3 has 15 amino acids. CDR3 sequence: CASSLEGSGANVLTF. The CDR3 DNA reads TGTGCCAGCAGTTTAGAAGGTAGTGGGGCCAACGTCCTGACTTTC. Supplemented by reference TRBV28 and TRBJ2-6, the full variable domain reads DVKVTQSSRYLVKRTGEKVFLECVQDMDHENMFWYRQDPGLGLRLIYFSYDVKMKEKGDIPEGYSVSREKKERFSLILESASTNQTSMYLCASSLEGSGANVLTFGAGSRLTVL.

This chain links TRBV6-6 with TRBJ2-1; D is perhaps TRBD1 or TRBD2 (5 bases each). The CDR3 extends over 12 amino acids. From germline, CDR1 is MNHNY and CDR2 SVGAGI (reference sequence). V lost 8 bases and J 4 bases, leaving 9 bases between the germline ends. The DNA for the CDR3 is TGTGCCAGCGCCGGGACGTACAATGAGCAGTTCTTC. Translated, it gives CASAGTYNEQFF.

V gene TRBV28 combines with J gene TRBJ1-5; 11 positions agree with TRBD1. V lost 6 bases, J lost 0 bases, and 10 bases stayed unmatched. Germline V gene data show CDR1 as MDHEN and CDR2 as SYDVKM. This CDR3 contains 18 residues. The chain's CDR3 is CASRHSRTGGFSNQPQHF. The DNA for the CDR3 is TGTGCCAGCAGACATTCCCGGACAGGGGGCTTTAGCAATCAGCCCCAGCATTTT.

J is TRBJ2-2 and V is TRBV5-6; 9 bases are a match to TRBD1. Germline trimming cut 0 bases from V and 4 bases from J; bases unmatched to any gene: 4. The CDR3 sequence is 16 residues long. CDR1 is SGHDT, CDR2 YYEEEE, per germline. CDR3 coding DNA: TGTGCCAGCAGCTTGGGGGCGACAGGGGGCACCGGGGAGCTGTTTTTT. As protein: CASSLGATGGTGELFF.

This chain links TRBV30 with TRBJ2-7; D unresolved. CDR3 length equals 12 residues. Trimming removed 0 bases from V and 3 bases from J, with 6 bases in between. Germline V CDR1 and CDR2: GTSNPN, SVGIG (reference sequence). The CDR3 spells CAWSVGIYEQYF. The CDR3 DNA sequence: TGTGCCTGGAGTGTAGGGATCTACGAGCAGTACTTC.

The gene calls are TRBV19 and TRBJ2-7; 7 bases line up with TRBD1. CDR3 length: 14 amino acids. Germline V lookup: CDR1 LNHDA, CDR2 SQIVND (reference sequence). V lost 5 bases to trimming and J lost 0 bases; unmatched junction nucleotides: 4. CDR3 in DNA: TGTGCCAGTAGTGGAGGACAGGTCTCCTACGAGCAGTACTTC. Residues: CASSGGQVSYEQYF.

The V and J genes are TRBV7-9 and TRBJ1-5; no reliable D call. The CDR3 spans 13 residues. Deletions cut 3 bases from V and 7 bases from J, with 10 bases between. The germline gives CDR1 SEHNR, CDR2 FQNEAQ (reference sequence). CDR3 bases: TGTGCCAGCAGCTTCGGGCTCGGCCAGCCCCAGCATTTT. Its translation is CASSFGLGQPQHF.